The 32 T cell receptor beta chains reported below all come from one sample, sequenced in a study of blood T cells in healthy people across ages. A J-beta primer mix and a sample-barcoded 5' primer were used in a second PCR of roughly 6 to 12 cycles. TCRdb re-called the 5' RACE reads with MiXCR, one entry per CDR3 protein. This sample has hundreds of thousands of distinct CDR3 sequences, with less than 80% found just once. Material: blood. The receptors were sampled from a man aged 25 to 45 in good health.

This clonotype was found a few times. V and J are TRBV12-3 or TRBV12-4 and TRBJ2-1; D perhaps matches TRBD2 (6 bases). This CDR3 has 15 amino acids. Deletions cut 5 bases from V and 8 bases from J, with 19 bases between. The DNA for the CDR3 is TGTGCCAGCAGTGACCCGGGACTGGGGGTCGATGAGCAGTTCTTC. This translates into CASSDPGLGVDEQFF.

This clonotype was seen only a few times. The chain carries TRBV6-5 and TRBJ2-1; 7 nucleotides line up with TRBD1. The V and J ends lost 5 bases and 5 bases, in that order; junction bases with no gene match: 9. The CDR3 is 15 residues long. The germline gives CDR1 MNHEY, CDR2 SVGAGI. CDR3 residues: CASSPRQGSHNEQFF. CDR3 DNA sequence: TGTGCCAGCAGTCCGCGACAGGGCAGCCACAATGAGCAGTTCTTC.

This rearrangement joins TRBV12-3 or TRBV12-4 to TRBJ2-3; D might be TRBD2 (5 bases). The V end was cut by 5 bases, the J end by 6 bases, with 12 bases between. The CDR3 contains 13 residues. The CDR3: CASSLEGPDTQYF. For the CDR3, the DNA is TGTGCCAGCAGTCTCGAGGGTCCCGATACGCAGTATTTT.

V usage is TRBV20-1 and J usage is TRBJ1-5; D is ambiguous. The CDR3 has 14 residues. Germline V gene lookup returns CDR1 DFQATT and CDR2 SNEGSKA (reference sequence). V was clipped by 3 bases and J by 1 base, with 10 bases between them. CDR3 sequence: CSARGISSNQPQHF. In DNA form, the CDR3 reads TGCAGTGCTAGGGGGATCTCGAGCAATCAGCCCCAGCATTTT.

This clonotype was detected only a few times. The V call is TRBV25-1, the J call TRBJ1-2, with D unresolved. The V gene lost 5 bases and the J gene lost 5 bases, with 9 bases spanning the gap. The CDR3 is 12 residues long. Germline V lookup: CDR1 MGHDK, CDR2 SYGVNS. In nucleotides, the CDR3 is TGTGCCAGCAGTCAGGACGGGTATGGCTACACCTTC. This gives the protein CASSQDGYGYTF.

This clonotype was seen only a few times. The genes are TRBV12-3 or TRBV12-4 and TRBJ2-6; 7 nucleotides line up with TRBD1. Trimming took 1 base from V and 2 from J; bases not matched to a gene: 2. The CDR3 extends over 16 amino acids. The CDR3 sequence: CASSLDRGTGANVLTF. The CDR3 DNA reads as TGTGCCAGCAGTTTAGACAGGGGTACTGGGGCCAACGTCCTGACTTTC.

This clonotype has only a few counts. This chain links TRBV25-1 with TRBJ2-7; D might be TRBD1 (5 bases). Germline V gene lookup returns CDR1 MGHDK and CDR2 SYGVNS. Trimming stripped 3 bases from V and 4 bases from J, with 13 bases between. The length of the CDR3 is 14 residues. Here the CDR3 reads CASSEPVRDYEQYF. CDR3 DNA sequence: TGTGCCAGCAGTGAGCCGGTCAGGGATTACGAGCAGTACTTC.

This clonotype appeared a few times. V gene TRBV29-1 combines with J gene TRBJ2-4; D possibly corresponds to TRBD1 (5 bases). Trimming left V 5 bases short and J 7 bases short, with 15 bases between. Germline V gene sequence: CDR1 SQVTM, CDR2 ANQGSEA. CDR3 size: 13 residues. This CDR3 reads CSVKRQNINIQYF. The DNA of the CDR3 is TGCAGCGTTAAGAGACAGAACATTAACATTCAGTACTTC.

The chain is built from TRBV27 and TRBJ2-1; no definite D call. The CDR3 sequence is 15 residues long. Germline V gene data show CDR1 as MNHEY and CDR2 as SMNVEV (reference sequence). Trimming removed 3 bases at V and 0 bases at J, with 9 bases between. The CDR3 here is CASSFHQSSYNEQFF. The CDR3 region has the DNA TGTGCCAGCAGTTTTCACCAGAGCTCCTACAATGAGCAGTTCTTC.

J is TRBJ2-5 and V is TRBV12-3 or TRBV12-4, with unresolved D. There are 11 residues in the CDR3. The V and J ends lost 4 bases and 5 bases respectively, with 5 bases between them. The CDR3 sequence is CASSWDETQYF. CDR3 bases: TGTGCCAGCAGTTGGGATGAGACCCAGTACTTC.

This chain joins TRBV7-9 and TRBJ2-7, with D perhaps matching TRBD1 (6 bases). The CDR3 sequence is 15 residues long. The V gene lost 5 bases and the J gene lost 3 bases, with 17 bases spanning the gap. Germline V lookup: CDR1 SEHNR, CDR2 FQNEAQ (reference sequence). Written as DNA, the CDR3 is TGTGCCAGCAGCCCCGACAGGTTCATCTACTACGAGCAGTACTTC. Translated, it gives CASSPDRFIYYEQYF.

This sequence joins TRBV9 and TRBJ2-3, with 8 bases identical to TRBD2. J gave up 7 bases and V 0 bases, and 4 bases lay outside the gene matches. Germline values: CDR1 SGDLS, CDR2 YYNGEE. CDR3 length: 14 residues. CDR3 residues: CASSVDTSGYTQYF. In DNA form, the CDR3 reads TGTGCCAGCAGCGTAGATACTAGCGGCTATACGCAGTATTTT.

V is TRBV5-5 and J is TRBJ2-5; possibly TRBD1 for D (5 bases). The CDR3 consists of 13 residues. Germline CDR1 SGHKS, CDR2 YYEKEE (reference sequence). Between the trimmed V and J ends, which lost 4 bases and 5 bases, there was a span of 12 bases. CDR3 sequence reads: CASSPDKVETQYF. The CDR3 bases are TGTGCCAGCAGCCCGGACAAGGTCGAGACCCAGTACTTC.

This clonotype has just one count. The chain is built from TRBV2 and TRBJ2-1; D possibly matches TRBD1 or TRBD2 (5 bases each). The germline V gene encodes CDR1 SNHLY and CDR2 FYNNEI. V was shortened by 8 bases and J by 9 bases, with 23 bases between the two germline ends. CDR3 length: 15 amino acids. The CDR3 DNA sequence: TGTGCCAGCGAACCGGGACGGCCCTTGGCTGGTGAGCAGTTCTTC. The encoded protein is CASEPGRPLAGEQFF.

The chain links TRBV20-1 to TRBJ2-1, with D possibly being TRBD2 (5 bases). The germline V and J ends were trimmed by 7 bases and 5 bases, with 12 bases remaining between them. CDR1 DFQATT and CDR2 SNEGSKA come from the germline V gene (reference sequence). This CDR3 is 12 amino acids long. DNA for the CDR3: TGCAGTGTGAATGGACTCAACAATGAGCAGTTCTTC. It translates to CSVNGLNNEQFF.

This clonotype has just a few counts. V usage is TRBV24-1 and J usage is TRBJ2-5; D may be TRBD1 (6 bases). The germline gives CDR1 KGHDR, CDR2 SFDVKD. V gave up 4 bases and J gave up 3 bases, with 17 bases separating them. The CDR3 extends over 16 amino acids. The CDR3 is CATSDPGTRSKETQYF. For the CDR3, the DNA is TGTGCCACCAGTGACCCTGGGACAAGGTCGAAAGAGACCCAGTACTTC.

The chain links TRBV27 to TRBJ2-4; TRBD2 agrees at 7 bases. Germline CDR1 reads MNHEY; CDR2 reads SMNVEV (reference sequence). J lost 13 bases, V lost 5 bases, and 17 bases had no gene match. The CDR3 contains 15 residues. CDR3 in amino acids: CASSGVGQGSREQYF. The CDR3 coding sequence is TGTGCCAGCAGTGGCGTCGGGCAGGGATCGCGGGAGCAGTACTTC.

This clonotype was detected once. The chain combines TRBV2 with TRBJ2-4, with a weak D call TRBD1 (6 bases). Judging by the DNA end, TRBJ2-7 fits better; the J call may be wrong. CDR3 length: 14 amino acids. CDR1 and CDR2 from the germline V gene are SNHLY and FYNNEI. CDR3 DNA sequence: TGTGCCAGCAGAGTACAGGGCCTTACCTACGAGCAGTACTTC. It codes for CASRVQGLTYEQYF.

This clonotype showed up just a few times. The chain is built from TRBV3-1 and TRBJ1-2; no firm D call. The V end lost 0 bases, the J end lost 5 bases, and 7 bases lay between the germline ends. Germline CDR1 is LGHDT and CDR2 is YNNKEL (reference sequence). The CDR3 loop spans 13 amino acids. CDR3 loop: CASSQEGLYGYTF. In DNA form, the CDR3 reads TGTGCCAGCAGCCAAGAAGGACTTTATGGCTACACCTTC. Full variable domain (remainder filled in from reference TRBV3-1 and TRBJ1-2): DTAVSQTPKYLVTQMGNDKSIKCEQNLGHDTMYWYKQDSKKFLKIMFSYNNKELIINETVPNRFSPKSPDKAHLNLHINSLELGDSAVYFCASSQEGLYGYTFGSGTRLTVV.

This clonotype has just a few counts. The genes are TRBV6-5 and TRBJ1-2, with 7 bases fitting TRBD1. CDR1 MNHEY and CDR2 SVGAGI come from the germline V gene. The CDR3 has 14 residues. J was trimmed by 0 bases and V by 7 bases; bases with no gene match: 5. The CDR3 DNA follows: TGTGCCAGCAACGACAGGGCAGCTAACTATGGCTACACCTTC. Translated: CASNDRAANYGYTF.

This clonotype has more than one count but fewer than ten. V and J are TRBV29-1 and TRBJ1-3; D is ambiguous. Germline V gene lookup returns CDR1 SQVTM and CDR2 ANQGSEA. The length of the CDR3 is 11 residues. V was shortened by 4 bases and J by 4 bases, with 5 bases between the two germline ends. The CDR3 nucleotides read TGCAGCGTTGCAACCGGAAACACCATATATTTT. This codes for CSVATGNTIYF.

This clonotype has more than one count but fewer than ten. V is TRBV5-1 and J is TRBJ2-5, with 7 positions matching TRBD1. There are 15 residues in the CDR3. V lost 0 bases to trimming and J lost 2 bases; unmatched junction nucleotides: 4. Germline assignment: CDR1 SGHRS and CDR2 YFSETQ. CDR3 in amino acids: CASSLGTGPQETQYF. The CDR3 DNA sequence: TGCGCCAGCAGCTTGGGGACAGGACCTCAAGAGACCCAGTACTTC.

The chain carries TRBV4-3 and TRBJ2-1; D remains ambiguous. The V gene's germline CDR1 is LGHNA and CDR2 YSLEER. The V end lost 1 base, the J end lost 6 bases, and 7 bases lay between the germline ends. The CDR3 is made up of 13 amino acids. CDR3 bases: TGCGCCAGCAGCCAAGGCCAAGTCAATGAGCAGTTCTTC. As protein: CASSQGQVNEQFF.

This chain connects TRBV2 to TRBJ2-1, with D hard to call. V dropped 10 bases and J dropped 0 bases, with 19 bases sitting between them. The CDR3 has 16 amino acids. Germline V gene sequence: CDR1 SNHLY, CDR2 FYNNEI. CDR3 sequence: CANPPTHDSSYNEQFF. The CDR3 region has the DNA TGTGCCAATCCGCCTACTCACGATAGCTCCTACAATGAGCAGTTCTTC. The variable domain in full, completed from reference TRBV2 and TRBJ2-1, reads EPEVTQTPSHQVTQMGQEVILRCVPISNHLYFYWYRQILGQKVEFLVSFYNNEISEKSEIFDDQFSVERPDGSNFTLKIRSTKLEDSAMYFCANPPTHDSSYNEQFFGPGTRLTVL.

V usage is TRBV6-6 and J usage is TRBJ2-7; D gene uncertain. Germline-derived CDR1 and CDR2 are MNHNY and SVGAGI (reference sequence). The V end lost 5 bases, the J end lost 10 bases, and 12 bases lay between the germline ends. The CDR3 runs to 11 residues. CDR3 DNA sequence: TGTGCCAGCAGTGCCCTGAAAACCCAGTACTTC. Translation gives CASSALKTQYF.

The chain carries TRBV7-3 and TRBJ2-5; 9 bases are shared with TRBD1. The CDR3 contains 15 residues. Germline V lookup: CDR1 SGHTA, CDR2 FQGTGA. The trim removed 5 bases at V and 11 bases at J, leaving 15 bases unmatched. CDR3 protein: CASSKGTGKYNEQYF. DNA of the CDR3: TGTGCCAGCAGCAAGGGGACAGGGAAATACAATGAGCAGTACTTC.

The chain employs TRBV20-1 and TRBJ2-1, with 10 bases fitting TRBD1. The CDR3 has 19 amino acids. The trim removed 3 bases at V and 3 bases at J, leaving 17 bases unmatched. CDR1 is DFQATT, CDR2 SNEGSKA, per germline (reference sequence). Here the CDR3 DNA reads TGCAGTGCTAGTGCCACTCCCGGGACAGGGGATGATCGCTACAATGAGCAGTTCTTC. This encodes CSASATPGTGDDRYNEQFF.

V gene TRBV9 combines with J gene TRBJ2-1; a possible D gene is TRBD1 (6 bases). The CDR3 contains 14 residues. Germline-derived CDR1 and CDR2 are SGDLS and YYNGEE. With 7 bases removed from V and 2 bases from J, the gap between germline ends came to 13 bases. DNA of the CDR3: TGTGCCAGCTCGAGGGGGACACCCTACAATGAGCAGTTCTTC. Encoded protein: CASSRGTPYNEQFF. The entire variable domain, with the rest obtained from reference TRBV9 and TRBJ2-1, is as follows: DSGVTQTPKHLITATGQRVTLRCSPRSGDLSVYWYQQSLDQGLQFLIQYYNGEERAKGNILERFSAQQFPDLHSELNLSSLELGDSALYFCASSRGTPYNEQFFGPGTRLTVL.

The rearrangement uses TRBV27 and TRBJ1-2; D gene unclear. Trimming shortened V by 3 bases and J by 2 bases, and 10 bases separated the two germline ends. Germline CDR1 reads MNHEY; CDR2 reads SMNVEV (reference sequence). The CDR3 totals 14 residues. CDR3 in amino acids: CASSFGQSNYGYTF. The CDR3 nucleotides are TGTGCCAGCAGTTTTGGCCAGTCCAACTATGGCTACACCTTC.

The chain couples TRBV7-8 to TRBJ1-5; tentative D call: TRBD1 (5 bases). Between the trimmed V and J ends, which lost 1 base and 2 bases, there was a span of 9 bases. This CDR3 contains 15 residues. Germline CDR1 and CDR2: SGHVS and FQNEAQ. The CDR3 here is CASSLDGTGNQPQHF. The DNA for the CDR3 is TGTGCCAGCAGCTTAGACGGGACGGGCAATCAGCCCCAGCATTTT.

This clonotype was observed a few times. The rearrangement links TRBV4-2 to TRBJ2-3; 9 nucleotides line up with TRBD2. CDR3 length: 16 amino acids. Germline lookup yields CDR1 LGHNA and CDR2 YNFKEQ. J was trimmed by 6 bases and V by 4 bases; bases with no gene match: 11. The CDR3 DNA reads as TGTGCCAGCAGCCGTCCGGCGGGGGGGCGGGACGATACGCAGTATTTT. It yields the protein CASSRPAGGRDDTQYF.

This sequence joins TRBV6-5 and TRBJ2-1; 7 nucleotides line up with TRBD2. The CDR3 is made up of 12 amino acids. The germline V gene has CDR1 MNHEY and CDR2 SVGAGI. The CDR3, as DNA: TGTGGGTCTGGGGGGGTCTACAATGAGCAGTTCTTC. As protein: CGSGGVYNEQFF.